This T cell receptor beta chain emerged from a study of T-cell memory formation after mild COVID-19. Deletions cut 0 bases from V and 0 bases from J, with 12 bases between. CDR3 length: 18 residues. Germline V gives CDR1 MNHEY, CDR2 SVGAGI. Each CDR3 protein gets one entry after TCRdb re-called the 5' RACE reads with MiXCR. The data hold 70,000 to 95,000 distinct CDR3 sequences, with roughly 12% observed a single time. This clonotype was seen only a few times. The TCR originated in a man between 18 and 29 years old who had mild COVID-19 (a few samples of this study predate the infection). Cell type and time point are not known. Specimen: PBMCs or a T cell subset sorted from them (not recorded which). The chain combines TRBV6-5 with TRBJ2-6, with no clear D. CDR3 in amino acids: CASSYSMVRVSGANVLTF. The DNA for the CDR3 is TGTGCCAGCAGTTACTCGATGGTCAGAGTCTCTGGGGCCAACGTCCTGACTTTC.